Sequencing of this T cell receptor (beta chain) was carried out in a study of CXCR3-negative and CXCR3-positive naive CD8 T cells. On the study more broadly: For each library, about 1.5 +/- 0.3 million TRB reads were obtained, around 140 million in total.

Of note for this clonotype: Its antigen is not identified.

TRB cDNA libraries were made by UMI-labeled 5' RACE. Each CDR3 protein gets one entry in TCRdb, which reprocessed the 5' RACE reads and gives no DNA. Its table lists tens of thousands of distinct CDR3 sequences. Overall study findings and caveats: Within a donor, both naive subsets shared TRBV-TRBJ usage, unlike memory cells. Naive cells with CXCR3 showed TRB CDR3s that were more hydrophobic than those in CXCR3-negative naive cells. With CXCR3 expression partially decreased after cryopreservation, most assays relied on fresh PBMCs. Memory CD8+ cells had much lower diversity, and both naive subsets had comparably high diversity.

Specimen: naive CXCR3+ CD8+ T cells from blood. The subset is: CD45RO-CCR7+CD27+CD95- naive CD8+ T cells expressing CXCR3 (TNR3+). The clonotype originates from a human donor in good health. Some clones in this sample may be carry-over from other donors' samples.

This CDR3 is CASSQSLADPYEQYF. The V call is TRBV4-1, the J call TRBJ2-7; the TCRdb D gene call, TRBD2, has no DNA to confirm it. The CDR3 has 15 amino acids. Germline values: CDR1 MGHRA, CDR2 YSYEKL.